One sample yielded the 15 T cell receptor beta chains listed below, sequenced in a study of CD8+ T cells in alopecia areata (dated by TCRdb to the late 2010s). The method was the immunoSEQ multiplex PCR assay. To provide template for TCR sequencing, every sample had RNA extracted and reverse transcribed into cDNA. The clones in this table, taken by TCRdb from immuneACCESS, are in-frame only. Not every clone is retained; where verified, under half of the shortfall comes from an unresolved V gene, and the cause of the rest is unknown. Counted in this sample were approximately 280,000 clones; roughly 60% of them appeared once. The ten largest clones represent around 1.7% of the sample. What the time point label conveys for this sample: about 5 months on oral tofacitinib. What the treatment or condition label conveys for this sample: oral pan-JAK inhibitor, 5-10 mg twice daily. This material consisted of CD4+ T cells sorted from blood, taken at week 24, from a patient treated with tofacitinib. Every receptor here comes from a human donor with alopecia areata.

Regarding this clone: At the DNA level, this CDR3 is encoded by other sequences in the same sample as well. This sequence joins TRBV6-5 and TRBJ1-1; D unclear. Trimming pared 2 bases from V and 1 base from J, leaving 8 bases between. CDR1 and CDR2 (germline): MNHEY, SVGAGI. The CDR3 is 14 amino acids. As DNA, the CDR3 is TGTGCCAGCAGTTACCAAGGAGGGAACACTGAAGCTTTCTTT. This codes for CASSYQGGNTEAFF.

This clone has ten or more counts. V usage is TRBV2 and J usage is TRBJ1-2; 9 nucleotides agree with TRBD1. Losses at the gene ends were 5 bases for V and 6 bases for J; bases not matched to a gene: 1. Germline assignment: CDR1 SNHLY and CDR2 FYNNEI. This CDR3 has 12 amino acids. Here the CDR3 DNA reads TGTGCCAGCAGTCGACAGGGGGATGGCTACACCTTC. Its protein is CASSRQGDGYTF. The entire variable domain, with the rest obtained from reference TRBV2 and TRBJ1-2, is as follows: EPEVTQTPSHQVTQMGQEVILRCVPISNHLYFYWYRQILGQKVEFLVSFYNNEISEKSEIFDDQFSVERPDGSNFTLKIRSTKLEDSAMYFCASSRQGDGYTFGSGTRLTVV.

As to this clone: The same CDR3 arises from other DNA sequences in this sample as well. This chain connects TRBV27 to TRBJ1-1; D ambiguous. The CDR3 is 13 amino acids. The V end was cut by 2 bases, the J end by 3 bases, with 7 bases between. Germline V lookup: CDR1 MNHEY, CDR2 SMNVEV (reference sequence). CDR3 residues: CASSLGADTEAFF. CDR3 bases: TGTGCCAGCAGTTTAGGAGCGGACACTGAAGCTTTCTTT.

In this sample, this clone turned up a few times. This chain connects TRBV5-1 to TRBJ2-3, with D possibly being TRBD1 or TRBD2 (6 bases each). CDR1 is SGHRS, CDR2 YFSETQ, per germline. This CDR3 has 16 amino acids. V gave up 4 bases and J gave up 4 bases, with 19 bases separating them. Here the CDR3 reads CASSPSAWGAADTQYF. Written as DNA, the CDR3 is TGCGCCAGCAGCCCGTCGGCGTGGGGGGCCGCAGATACGCAGTATTTT.

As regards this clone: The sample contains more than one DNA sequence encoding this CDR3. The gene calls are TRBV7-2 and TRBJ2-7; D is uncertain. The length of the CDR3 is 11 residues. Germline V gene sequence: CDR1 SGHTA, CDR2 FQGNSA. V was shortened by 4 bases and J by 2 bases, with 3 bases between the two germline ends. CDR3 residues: CASSSPYEQYF. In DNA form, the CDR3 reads TGTGCCAGCAGCTCCCCCTACGAGCAGTACTTC.

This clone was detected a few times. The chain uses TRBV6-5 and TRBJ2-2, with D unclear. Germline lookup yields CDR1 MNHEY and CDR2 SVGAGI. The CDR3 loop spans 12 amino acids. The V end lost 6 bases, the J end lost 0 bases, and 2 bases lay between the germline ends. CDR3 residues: CASRANTGELFF. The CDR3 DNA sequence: TGTGCCAGCAGGGCGAACACCGGGGAGCTGTTTTTT.

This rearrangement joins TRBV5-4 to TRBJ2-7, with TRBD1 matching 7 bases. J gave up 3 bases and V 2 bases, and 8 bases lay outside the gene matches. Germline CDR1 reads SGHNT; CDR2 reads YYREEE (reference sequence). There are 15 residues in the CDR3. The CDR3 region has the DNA TGTGCCAGCAGCTTCGCGATTGACAGGGACTACGAGCAGTACTTC. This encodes CASSFAIDRDYEQYF. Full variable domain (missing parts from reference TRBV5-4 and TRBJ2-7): ETGVTQSPTHLIKTRGQQVTLRCSSQSGHNTVSWYQQALGQGPQFIFQYYREEENGRGNFPPRFSGLQFPNYSSELNVNALELDDSALYLCASSFAIDRDYEQYFGPGTRLTVT.

DNA of the CDR3: TGTGCCAGCAGTTTATCTCCAATCAAAACAGATACGCAGTATTTT. Translating gives CASSLSPIKTDTQYF. The genes are TRBV7-9 and TRBJ2-3; D gene unclear. This CDR3 is built from 15 residues. Germline V gives CDR1 SEHNR, CDR2 FQNEAQ (reference sequence). V lost 6 bases and J 3 bases, leaving 16 bases between the germline ends. Combining the CDR3 with reference TRBV7-9 and TRBJ2-3 gives the whole variable domain DTGVSQNPRHKITKRGQNVTFRCDPISEHNRLYWYRQTLGQGPEFLTYFQNEAQLEKSRLLSDRFSAERPKGSFSTLEIQRTEQGDSAMYLCASSLSPIKTDTQYFGPGTRLTVL.

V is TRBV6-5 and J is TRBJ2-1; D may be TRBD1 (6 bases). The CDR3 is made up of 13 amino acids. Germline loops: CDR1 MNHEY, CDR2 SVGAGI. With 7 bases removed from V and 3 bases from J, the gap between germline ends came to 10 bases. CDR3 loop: CASIGRGYNEQFF. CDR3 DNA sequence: TGTGCCAGCATAGGCAGGGGCTACAATGAGCAGTTCTTC.

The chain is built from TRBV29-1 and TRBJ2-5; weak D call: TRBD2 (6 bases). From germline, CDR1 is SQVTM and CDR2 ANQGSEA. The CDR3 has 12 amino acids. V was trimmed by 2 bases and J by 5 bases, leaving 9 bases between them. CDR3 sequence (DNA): TGCAGCGTTGAAAAGGCGGGGGAGACCCAGTACTTC. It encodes CSVEKAGETQYF. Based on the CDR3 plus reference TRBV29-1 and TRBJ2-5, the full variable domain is SAVISQKPSRDICQRGTSLTIQCQVDSQVTMMFWYRQQPGQSLTLIATANQGSEATYESGFVIDKFPISRPNLTFSTLTVSNMSPEDSSIYLCSVEKAGETQYFGPGTRLLVL.

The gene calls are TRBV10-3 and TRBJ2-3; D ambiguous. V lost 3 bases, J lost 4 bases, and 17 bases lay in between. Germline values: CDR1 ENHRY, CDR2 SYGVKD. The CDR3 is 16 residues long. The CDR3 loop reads CAISETPGSGPDTQYF. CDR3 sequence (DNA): TGTGCCATCAGTGAAACTCCAGGAAGTGGCCCAGATACGCAGTATTTT.

Here the CDR3 DNA reads TGTGCCTGGAGCCCCCCGGGGGGGACTGAAGCTTTCTTT. Translated: CAWSPPGGTEAFF. V and J are TRBV30 and TRBJ1-1; possible D gene TRBD1, 5 bases. Trimming shortened V by 3 bases and J by 5 bases, and 13 bases separated the two germline ends. Germline CDR1 is GTSNPN and CDR2 is SVGIG (reference sequence). The CDR3 runs 13 residues.

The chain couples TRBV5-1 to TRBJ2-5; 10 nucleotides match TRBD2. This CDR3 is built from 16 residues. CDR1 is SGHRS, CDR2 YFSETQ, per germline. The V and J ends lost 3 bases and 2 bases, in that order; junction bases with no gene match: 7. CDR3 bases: TGCGCCAGCAGCTCCTTAGCGGGGGGACTACAAGAGACCCAGTACTTC. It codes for CASSSLAGGLQETQYF.

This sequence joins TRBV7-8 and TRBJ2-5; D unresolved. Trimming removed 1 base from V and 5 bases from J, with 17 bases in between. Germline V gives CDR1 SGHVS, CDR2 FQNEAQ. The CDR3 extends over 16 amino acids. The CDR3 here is CASSLGRIFPRETQYF. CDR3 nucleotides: TGTGCCAGCAGCTTAGGGCGCATATTCCCACGGGAGACCCAGTACTTC.

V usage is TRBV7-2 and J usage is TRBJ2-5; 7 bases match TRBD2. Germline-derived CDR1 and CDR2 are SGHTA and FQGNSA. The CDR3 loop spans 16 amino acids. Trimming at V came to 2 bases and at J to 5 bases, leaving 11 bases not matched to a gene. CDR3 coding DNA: TGTGCCAGCAGCTTATTGGGCGGGGGTTCCCGGGAGACCCAGTACTTC. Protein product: CASSLLGGGSRETQYF.